This is a list of T cell receptor beta chains from one sample in a study of OX40 agonist ivuxolimab in advanced cancers. The table came from immunoSEQ multiplex PCR; TCRdb's copy has only in-frame clones and leaves some out. The table shows roughly 56,000 clones, with 80% to 90% occurring only once. Source: CD4+ or CD8+ T cells sorted from blood, taken in a trial of the OX40 agonist ivuxolimab. The receptors were sampled from an adult with an advanced solid tumor such as melanoma, head and neck, liver or kidney cancer. Both conserved end residues are trimmed from each CDR3.

v_gene	j_gene	CDR3aa
TRBV4-1	TRBJ1-5	ASSQDGVYQPQH
TRBV6-6	TRBJ2-3	ASSYRGGTDTQY
TRBV7-2	NA	ASSLTPRRGGLSYEQY
TRBV4-2	TRBJ1-4	ASSHPGTNEKLF
TRBV18	TRBJ2-7	ASSPAGGNYEQY
TRBV7-9	TRBJ1-2	ASSLIQSGQGTGNYGYT
TRBV7-2	TRBJ1-4	ASSLAGGSNEKLF
TRBV5-5	TRBJ2-1	ASSLVENEQF
TRBV19	TRBJ2-5	ASSNSSGTPMGETQY
TRBV10-3	TRBJ2-3	AIRPRTSTDTQY
TRBV7-8	TRBJ2-5	ASSWTSGETQY
TRBV6-5	TRBJ1-2	ASSLARKFSYGYT
TRBV7-2	TRBJ1-3	ASEEGALGNTIY
TRBV6-1	TRBJ1-2	ASSMGQDYGYT
TRBV4-1	TRBJ1-5	ASSQEGHQPQH